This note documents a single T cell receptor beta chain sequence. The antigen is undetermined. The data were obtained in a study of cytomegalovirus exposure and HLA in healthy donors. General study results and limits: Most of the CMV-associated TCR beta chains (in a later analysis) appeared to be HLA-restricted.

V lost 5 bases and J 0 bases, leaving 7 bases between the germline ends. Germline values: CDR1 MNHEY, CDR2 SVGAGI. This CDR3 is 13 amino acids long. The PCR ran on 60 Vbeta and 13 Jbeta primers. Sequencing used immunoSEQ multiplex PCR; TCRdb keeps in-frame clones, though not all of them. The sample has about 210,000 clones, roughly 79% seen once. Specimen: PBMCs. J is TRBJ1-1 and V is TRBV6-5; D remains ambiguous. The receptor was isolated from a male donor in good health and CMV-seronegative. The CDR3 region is CASSQVLNTEAFF. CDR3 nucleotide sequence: TGTGCCAGCAGTCAGGTACTGAACACTGAAGCTTTCTTT.